This T cell receptor beta chain was obtained from a study of blood T cell repertoires in COVID-19. The wider study: From the United States, Italy and Spain came samples of acute and convalescent COVID-19. Sample material is recorded as cDNA or gDNA derived from T cells, B-cell-depleted T cells, or PBMCs.

The CDR3 runs to 15 residues. V gave up 0 bases and J gave up 9 bases; unmatched junction bases: 3. From germline, CDR1 is SGHRS and CDR2 YFSETQ. In the original processing: Reference gene primer amplification gave nucleated cell count estimates. Repertoires were generated with immunoSEQ multiplex PCR, while TCRdb's copy carries only in-frame clones and drops some. V and J calls and clone size are given by that table; D and trimming were obtained from the DNA. The profile shows around 50,000 clones, 77% of them singletons. This chain uses TRBV5-1 with TRBJ2-1; 13 bases are shared with TRBD2. The material sequenced was peripheral blood. The TCR originated in a human donor with active or convalescent COVID-19. The donor label of this sample is uncertain. DNA for the CDR3: TGCGCCAGCAGCTTGGGCCGACTAGCGGGAGGTGAGCAGTTCTTC. Its translation: CASSLGRLAGGEQFF.